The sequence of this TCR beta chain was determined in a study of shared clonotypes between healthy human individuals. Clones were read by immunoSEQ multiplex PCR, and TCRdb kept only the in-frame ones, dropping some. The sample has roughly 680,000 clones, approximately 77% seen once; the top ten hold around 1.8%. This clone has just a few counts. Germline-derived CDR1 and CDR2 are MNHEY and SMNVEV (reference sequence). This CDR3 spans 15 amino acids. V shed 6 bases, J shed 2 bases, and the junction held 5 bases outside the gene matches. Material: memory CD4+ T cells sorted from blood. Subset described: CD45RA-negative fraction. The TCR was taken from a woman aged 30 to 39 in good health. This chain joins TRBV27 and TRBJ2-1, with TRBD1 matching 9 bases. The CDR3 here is CASSQRTGAYNEQFF. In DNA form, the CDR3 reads TGTGCCAGCAGCCAGAGGACAGGGGCCTACAATGAGCAGTTCTTC.